This TCR beta chain appears in the sequencing data of a study of blood T cell repertoires in COVID-19. This clone showed up just once. Assay used: immunoSEQ multiplex PCR; TCRdb lists only in-frame clones, some missing. The profile shows about 240,000 clones, about 85% of them singletons. Sequenced sample: peripheral blood. This receptor was identified in a man between 60 and 75 years old who had recovered from COVID-19.

This chain's CDR3 is CASSFGGQNTGELFF. CDR3 coding DNA: TGCGCCAGCAGCTTCGGCGGCCAGAACACCGGGGAGCTGTTTTTT. V and J are TRBV5-1 and TRBJ2-2; unclear D gene. The length of the CDR3 is 15 residues. CDR1 and CDR2 from the germline V gene are SGHRS and YFSETQ. The V end was cut by 2 bases, the J end by 1 base, with 9 bases between. The variable domain in full, with the rest retrieved from reference TRBV5-1 and TRBJ2-2, is KAGVTQTPRYLIKTRGQQVTLSCSPISGHRSVSWYQQTPGQGLQFLFEYFSETQRNKGNFPGRFSGRQFSNSRSEMNVSTLELGDSALYLCASSFGGQNTGELFFGEGSRLTVL.